The 2 T cell receptor beta chains listed next were all sequenced from one sample in a study of T cell changes during pregnancy in multiple sclerosis. The repertoire was sequenced with immunoSEQ multiplex PCR; TCRdb's copy has only in-frame clones and lacks some. The profile covers 90,000 to 150,000 clones, with approximately 95% appearing a single time and roughly 6.2% taken by the ten largest. Here the sequenced sample was peripheral blood, taken before pregnancy. All receptors derive from a female donor with multiple sclerosis, enrolled in a pregnancy study.

The chain uses TRBV28 and TRBJ2-7, with TRBD2 matching over 7 bases. V was clipped by 4 bases and J by 4 bases; unmatched bases: 10. The CDR3 loop spans 15 amino acids. Germline V lookup: CDR1 MDHEN, CDR2 SYDVKM. The CDR3 DNA is TGTGCCAGCAGTTGGCCTGCGGGACTACCTTACGAGCAGTACTTC. This translates into CASSWPAGLPYEQYF.

The rearrangement joins TRBV7-2 to TRBJ1-1; possible D gene TRBD1, 5 bases. This CDR3 is built from 13 residues. Germline assignment: CDR1 SGHTA and CDR2 FQGNSA. Trimming removed 1 base from V and 6 bases from J, with 9 bases in between. CDR3 sequence: CASSLVGPAEAFF. The CDR3 coding sequence is TGTGCCAGCAGCTTAGTGGGGCCCGCTGAAGCTTTCTTT.